A few counts support the clone carrying this TCR beta chain. The data were obtained in a study of regulatory T cells in long-lasting Graves disease. CDR1 and CDR2 (germline): DFQATT, SNEGSKA (reference sequence). The ends were cut back, 1 base at V and 3 bases at J, with 7 bases in the middle. The CDR3 extends over 13 amino acids. Arm-PCR with iRepertoire HTBI primers amplified the CDR3 regions for these TCR beta libraries. TCRdb re-analysed the multiplex PCR reads in MiXCR, keeping a single row per CDR3 protein. The table lists some 500,000 distinct CDR3 sequences, roughly 13% of them singletons. As for time point: newly diagnosed GD, antithyroid drugs for less than 3 months. The TCR library was prepared using RNA isolated from PBMCs. This sample was shared with a second study, whose subject was T cells in Graves' hyperthyroidism and ophthalmopathy.

The gene calls are TRBV20-1 and TRBJ2-1; D is ambiguous. The clonotype originates from a man younger than 40 with Graves disease. This material consisted of peripheral blood mononuclear cells (PBMCs), taken at new diagnosis, from a patient treated with antithyroid drugs. Written as DNA, the CDR3 is TGCAGTGCTAGAGGTAACAGCTACAATGAGCAGTTCTTC. Encoded protein: CSARGNSYNEQFF.